The 3 T cell receptor beta chains reported below all come from one sample, sequenced in a study of blood T cells in healthy people across ages. For the second PCR, which ran for about 6 to 11 cycles, a sample-barcoded 5' primer and a J-beta primer mix were used. MiXCR, applied by TCRdb to the 5' RACE reads, yields one record per CDR3 protein. The sample holds hundreds of thousands of distinct CDR3 sequences; more than 20% are singletons and the top ten take roughly 9%. These sequences were also reported in another study, on T cells of mothers and their children.

Source material: blood. These receptors all stem from a boy aged 5-17 years in good health.

The chain employs TRBV5-4 and TRBJ2-5, with 7 bases that match TRBD1. CDR1 and CDR2 (germline): SGHNT, YYREEE (reference sequence). With V trimmed by 0 bases and J by 2 bases, 7 bases remained unmatched. The CDR3 consists of 16 residues. CDR3 amino acids: CASSLGGQTSQETQYF. CDR3 nucleotide sequence: TGTGCCAGCAGCTTGGGGGGACAGACCTCTCAAGAGACCCAGTACTTC.

This chain joins TRBV7-2 and TRBJ2-4, with 11 bases fitting TRBD1. The germline V gene has CDR1 SGHTA and CDR2 FQGNSA. V lost 2 bases to trimming and J lost 9 bases; unmatched junction nucleotides: 6. The CDR3 contains 15 residues. This chain's CDR3 is CASSLNGGTGGIQYF. For the CDR3, the DNA is TGTGCCAGCAGCTTAAATGGAGGGACAGGGGGCATTCAGTACTTC.

This clonotype was counted only a few times. This CDR3 reads CASSLENKWGEQFF. The DNA of the CDR3 is TGTGCCAGCAGCTTGGAAAACAAATGGGGTGAGCAGTTCTTC. The chain recombines TRBV5-6 with TRBJ2-5, with no clear D. The J call may be wrong; the DNA end is better matched by TRBJ2-1. The CDR3 length is 14 residues. Germline V gene sequence: CDR1 SGHDT, CDR2 YYEEEE.